These 27 T cell receptor beta chains were all obtained from the same sample, sequenced in a study of PD-L1 blockade in urothelial cancer. Some clones are missing from TCRdb's copy, which holds only in-frame ones; the method was immunoSEQ multiplex PCR. The sample shows some 47,000 clones, approximately 78% of them seen only once. The sample consisted of PBMCs, taken around atezolizumab (anti-PD-L1) treatment. The receptor source for this set is an older man with urothelial cancer.

This chain joins TRBV6-5 and TRBJ1-1; D is ambiguous. CDR1 and CDR2 from the germline V gene are MNHEY and SVGAGI. The CDR3 has 15 amino acids. V lost 0 bases to trimming and J lost 1 base, with 9 bases between them. CDR3 bases: TGTGCCAGCAGTTACTCATCGCAGGCGAACACTGAAGCTTTCTTT. It yields the protein CASSYSSQANTEAFF.

This clone was recorded a few times. The V call is TRBV29-1, the J call TRBJ2-1; D may be TRBD2 (6 bases). This CDR3 spans 14 amino acids. Germline V gives CDR1 SQVTM, CDR2 ANQGSEA. Trimming removed 7 bases at V and 4 bases at J, with 17 bases between. The CDR3 region is CSGGAGGAYNEQFF. The DNA for the CDR3 is TGCAGCGGCGGAGCCGGGGGAGCGTACAATGAGCAGTTCTTC.

The CDR3 nucleotides read TGTGCCAGCAGCTTGCAGACTTTCGGGGAGCTGTTTTTT. Translation gives CASSLQTFGELFF. The rearrangement links TRBV7-9 to TRBJ2-2; D not resolved. The CDR3 sequence is 13 residues long. Germline V lookup: CDR1 SEHNR, CDR2 FQNEAQ (reference sequence). Deletions cut 3 bases from V and 7 bases from J, with 9 bases between.

This sequence joins TRBV5-4 and TRBJ2-7; no clear D gene. Trimming pared 0 bases from V and 3 bases from J, leaving 7 bases between. From germline, CDR1 is SGHNT and CDR2 YYREEE (reference sequence). CDR3 size: 13 residues. CDR3 residues: CASSLGGFYEQYF. In nucleotides, the CDR3 is TGTGCCAGCAGCTTGGGCGGCTTCTACGAGCAGTACTTC.

The rearrangement joins TRBV6-4 to TRBJ2-1; TRBD2 aligns across 9 bases. V lost 6 bases and J lost 3; bases outside the gene matches: 18. Germline V gene data show CDR1 as MRHNA and CDR2 as SNTAGT. This CDR3 has 19 amino acids. CDR3 loop: CASRLKGASGTKVYNEQFF. DNA of the CDR3: TGTGCCAGCAGATTAAAGGGGGCTAGCGGGACCAAAGTCTACAATGAGCAGTTCTTC.

As to this clone: The sample contains more than one DNA sequence encoding this CDR3. The chain combines TRBV19 with TRBJ2-5; D ambiguous. The CDR3 covers 12 residues. Germline CDR1 LNHDA, CDR2 SQIVND (reference sequence). Trimming removed 1 base from V and 5 bases from J, with 5 bases in between. CDR3 region: CASSIAGETQYF. The CDR3, as DNA: TGTGCCAGTAGTATAGCCGGGGAGACCCAGTACTTC.

The gene calls are TRBV5-1 and TRBJ2-2, with 9 positions matching TRBD2. J was trimmed by 6 bases and V by 4 bases; bases with no gene match: 10. CDR3 length: 16 residues. Germline values: CDR1 SGHRS, CDR2 YFSETQ. The CDR3 bases are TGCGCCAGCAGCCCAGCAGGGACTAGCCTCCCCGGGGAGCTGTTTTTT. Translation: CASSPAGTSLPGELFF. Based on the CDR3 plus reference TRBV5-1 and TRBJ2-2, the full variable domain is KAGVTQTPRYLIKTRGQQVTLSCSPISGHRSVSWYQQTPGQGLQFLFEYFSETQRNKGNFPGRFSGRQFSNSRSEMNVSTLELGDSALYLCASSPAGTSLPGELFFGEGSRLTVL.

CDR3 in DNA: TGTGCCAGCAGCTTTGCTCAGGATGAGCAGTTCTTC. Translated, it gives CASSFAQDEQFF. J is TRBJ2-1 and V is TRBV11-2, with unresolved D. Germline assignment: CDR1 SGHAT and CDR2 FQNNGV. V lost 3 bases, J lost 8 bases, and 8 bases lay in between. This CDR3 region has 12 residues.

The chain recombines TRBV7-6 with TRBJ1-2; D gene ambiguous. The CDR3 sequence is 13 residues long. V was pared by 5 bases and J by 2 bases, with 9 bases between. Germline CDR1 and CDR2: SGHVS and FNYEAQ. The CDR3 sequence: CASSEGPNYGYTF. CDR3 DNA: TGTGCCAGCAGCGAGGGCCCAAACTATGGCTACACCTTC.

The chain uses TRBV7-9 and TRBJ2-1; 8 bases fit TRBD2. This CDR3 is 19 amino acids long. Trimming cost V 3 bases and J 4 bases; bases outside gene matches: 17. CDR1 and CDR2 (germline): SEHNR, FQNEAQ (reference sequence). The CDR3 reads CASSFRPRGLAGNYNEQFF. CDR3 in DNA: TGTGCCAGCAGCTTCAGGCCTCGGGGCTTAGCGGGAAATTACAATGAGCAGTTCTTC.

The chain joins TRBV18 to TRBJ2-1, with 11 positions matching TRBD2. The CDR3 consists of 16 residues. The junction had 5 bases not matched to a gene; V was cut back by 3 bases and J by 4 bases. CDR1 is KGHSH and CDR2 is LQKENI in the germline V gene. The DNA for the CDR3 is TGTGCCAGCTCACCGGAGACTAGCGGGGTATACAATGAGCAGTTCTTC. It yields the protein CASSPETSGVYNEQFF.

This chain joins TRBV7-2 and TRBJ1-5; 9 positions agree with TRBD1. J gave up 6 bases and V 5 bases, and 8 bases lay outside the gene matches. Germline V gives CDR1 SGHTA, CDR2 FQGNSA. The CDR3 runs to 15 residues. The CDR3 nucleotides are TGTGCCAGCAGCCCCAGGACAGGGGAGGGTCAGCCCCAGCATTTT. It is translated as CASSPRTGEGQPQHF.

The chain carries TRBV5-1 and TRBJ1-2; 11 bases align to TRBD1. CDR3 size: 14 residues. Germline CDR1 reads SGHRS; CDR2 reads YFSETQ. The ends lost 4 bases at V and 7 bases at J; junction bases unmatched: 6. The CDR3 loop is CASSAGQGGPGYTF. In DNA, the CDR3 is TGCGCCAGCAGCGCGGGACAGGGGGGCCCTGGCTACACCTTC. Full variable domain (rest looked up from reference TRBV5-1 and TRBJ1-2): KAGVTQTPRYLIKTRGQQVTLSCSPISGHRSVSWYQQTPGQGLQFLFEYFSETQRNKGNFPGRFSGRQFSNSRSEMNVSTLELGDSALYLCASSAGQGGPGYTFGSGTRLTVV.

The rearrangement joins TRBV11-1 to TRBJ1-1; D is undetermined. V was shortened by 3 bases and J by 4 bases, with 6 bases between the two germline ends. The germline gives CDR1 SGHAT, CDR2 FQDESV (reference sequence). The CDR3 is 12 amino acids. The CDR3 sequence is CASSFMSTEAFF. CDR3 sequence (DNA): TGTGCCAGCAGCTTCATGTCCACTGAAGCTTTCTTT.

V and J are TRBV7-9 and TRBJ2-3, with no clear D. The germline V and J ends were trimmed by 5 bases and 0 bases, with 15 bases remaining between them. This CDR3 is built from 16 residues. Germline V gene sequence: CDR1 SEHNR, CDR2 FQNEAQ (reference sequence). CDR3 sequence reads: CASSPPQNPSTDTQYF. CDR3 DNA: TGTGCCAGCAGCCCCCCCCAGAACCCAAGCACAGATACGCAGTATTTT.

The chain couples TRBV28 to TRBJ1-2, with 10 bases lining up with TRBD1. The ends lost 3 bases at V and 6 bases at J; junction bases unmatched: 7. The CDR3 has 15 amino acids. Germline CDR1 reads MDHEN; CDR2 reads SYDVKM. The chain's CDR3 is CASSLGTGAIHGYTF. The CDR3, as DNA: TGTGCCAGCAGTTTGGGGACAGGGGCCATACATGGCTACACCTTC.

This rearrangement joins TRBV16 to TRBJ2-7; the D gene is possibly TRBD1 (5 bases). V lost 6 bases and J lost 12, with 18 bases in between. In germline, CDR1 is KGHSY, CDR2 FQNENV. This CDR3 region has 12 residues. The CDR3 loop reads CASSPATGSPYF. CDR3 coding DNA: TGTGCCAGCAGTCCCGCTACAGGTTCACCGTACTTC.

The CDR3 DNA sequence: TGTGCCTGTGGTCAGGGCCTCAATCAGCCCCAGCATTTT. Translation gives CACGQGLNQPQHF. The chain carries TRBV30 and TRBJ1-5; a weak D match, TRBD1 (5 bases). Germline loops: CDR1 GTSNPN, CDR2 SVGIG (reference sequence). Trimming cost V 6 bases and J 3 bases, with 12 bases left between them. The CDR3 extends over 13 amino acids.

The genes are TRBV25-1 and TRBJ1-6; D might be TRBD1 (6 bases). Germline CDR1 MGHDK, CDR2 SYGVNS. Trimming stripped 3 bases from V and 4 bases from J, with 7 bases between. This CDR3 comprises 14 residues. CDR3 nucleotides: TGTGCCAGCAGTGACCAGGGGTATAATTCACCCCTCCACTTT. Its translation is CASSDQGYNSPLHF.

The chain is built from TRBV18 and TRBJ1-5, with D uncertain. From germline, CDR1 is KGHSH and CDR2 LQKENI. V was shortened by 6 bases and J by 1 base, with 7 bases between the two germline ends. The CDR3 has 13 residues. The CDR3 reads CASSVESNQPQHF. The CDR3 region has the DNA TGTGCCAGCTCCGTAGAAAGCAATCAGCCCCAGCATTTT.

CDR3 residues: CASSVAQGGGELFF. CDR3 in DNA: TGTGCCAGCAGCGTAGCACAGGGCGGCGGGGAGCTGTTTTTT. The rearrangement uses TRBV9 and TRBJ2-2, with a possible D match to TRBD1 (6 bases). There are 14 residues in the CDR3. V was cut by 0 bases and J by 7 bases, with 10 bases left in between. The germline V gene has CDR1 SGDLS and CDR2 YYNGEE. The full variable domain, completed using reference TRBV9 and TRBJ2-2, is DSGVTQTPKHLITATGQRVTLRCSPRSGDLSVYWYQQSLDQGLQFLIQYYNGEERAKGNILERFSAQQFPDLHSELNLSSLELGDSALYFCASSVAQGGGELFFGEGSRLTVL.

This chain uses TRBV11-1 with TRBJ2-1; 12 bases align to TRBD2. V was pared by 5 bases and J by 9 bases, with 8 bases of the junction left unmatched. The CDR3 runs to 15 residues. Per germline, CDR1 SGHAT and CDR2 FQDESV (reference sequence). CDR3 residues: CASSHPSGRAGEQFF. The CDR3 coding sequence is TGTGCCAGCAGCCATCCTAGCGGGAGGGCTGGTGAGCAGTTCTTC.

The chain couples TRBV6-1 to TRBJ2-3, with D unclear. The CDR3 extends over 12 amino acids. CDR1 and CDR2 (germline): MNHNS, SASEGT. Trimming left V 7 bases short and J 2 bases short, with 7 bases between. Written as DNA, the CDR3 is TGTGCCAGCACCGACTTCACAGATACGCAGTATTTT. Protein product: CASTDFTDTQYF.

This chain connects TRBV7-2 to TRBJ1-2; D is undetermined. This CDR3 has 14 residues. Germline V gives CDR1 SGHTA, CDR2 FQGNSA. Trimming shortened V by 5 bases and J by 2 bases, and 12 bases separated the two germline ends. The CDR3 here is CASSLLEENYGYTF. DNA of the CDR3: TGTGCCAGCAGCCTCCTTGAGGAAAACTATGGCTACACCTTC.

This rearrangement joins TRBV28 to TRBJ1-4; 10 bases are a match to TRBD1. The CDR3 is 17 residues long. The V and J ends lost 4 bases and 0 bases, in that order; junction bases with no gene match: 5. Germline CDR1 reads MDHEN; CDR2 reads SYDVKM. This CDR3 is CASSSGTGVATNEKLFF. For the CDR3, the DNA is TGTGCCAGCAGTTCCGGGACAGGGGTAGCAACTAATGAAAAACTGTTTTTT. Full variable domain (rest looked up from reference TRBV28 and TRBJ1-4): DVKVTQSSRYLVKRTGEKVFLECVQDMDHENMFWYRQDPGLGLRLIYFSYDVKMKEKGDIPEGYSVSREKKERFSLILESASTNQTSMYLCASSSGTGVATNEKLFFGSGTQLSVL.

This chain connects TRBV11-1 to TRBJ2-7; 7 nucleotides agree with TRBD1. With V trimmed by 5 bases and J by 1 base, 8 bases remained unmatched. CDR3 length: 15 amino acids. CDR1 and CDR2 (germline): SGHAT, FQDESV (reference sequence). The CDR3 protein is CASSQGGQFSYEQYF. The CDR3 DNA reads TGTGCCAGCAGCCAAGGGGGACAGTTTTCCTACGAGCAGTACTTC.

This CDR3 is CASSLIRGGNQPQHF. The CDR3 DNA sequence: TGTGCCAGCAGCCTGATCCGGGGGGGAAATCAGCCCCAGCATTTT. The J gene is TRBJ1-5, the V gene TRBV28; tentative D call: TRBD1 (5 bases). This CDR3 is built from 15 residues. Germline lookup yields CDR1 MDHEN and CDR2 SYDVKM. The V end was cut by 6 bases, the J end by 4 bases, with 16 bases between.